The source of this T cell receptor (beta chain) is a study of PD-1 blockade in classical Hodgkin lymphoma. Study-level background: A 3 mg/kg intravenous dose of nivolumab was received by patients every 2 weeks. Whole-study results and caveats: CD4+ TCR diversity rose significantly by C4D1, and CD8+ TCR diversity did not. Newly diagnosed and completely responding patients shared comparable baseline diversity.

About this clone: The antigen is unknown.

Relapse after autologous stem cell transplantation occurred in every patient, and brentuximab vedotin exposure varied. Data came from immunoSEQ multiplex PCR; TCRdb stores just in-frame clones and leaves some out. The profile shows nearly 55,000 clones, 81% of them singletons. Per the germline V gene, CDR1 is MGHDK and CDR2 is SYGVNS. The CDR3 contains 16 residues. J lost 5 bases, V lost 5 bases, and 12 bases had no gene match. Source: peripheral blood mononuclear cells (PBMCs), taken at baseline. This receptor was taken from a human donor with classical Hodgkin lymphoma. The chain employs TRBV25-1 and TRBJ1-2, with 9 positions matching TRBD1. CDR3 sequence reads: CASSLTGGLSYYGYTF. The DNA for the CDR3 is TGTGCCAGCAGTCTTACAGGGGGCCTTTCCTATTATGGCTACACCTTC.